Reported below is one T cell receptor beta chain. Its antigen remains unknown. This entry is derived from a study of cytomegalovirus exposure and HLA in healthy donors. Study-level information: It was reported in a later analysis that the approximately 110 validation repertoires used the same platform as the roughly 700 first-cohort repertoires.

The V and J ends lost 4 bases and 2 bases, in that order; junction bases with no gene match: 5. Per the germline V gene, CDR1 is SGHTA and CDR2 is FQGNSA. The CDR3 is 15 amino acids. Study-wide results and caveats: In vitro data verified a few CMV-associated chains as specific for CMV antigens. Reports described diagnosis of cytomegalovirus status by the classifier as highly specific and sensitive.

Generated by immunoSEQ multiplex PCR, the TCRdb table keeps only in-frame clones and is missing some. Here the sample spans about 64,000 clones, roughly 94% being singletons. This clonotype was sampled from a woman aged 18-29 years in good health and CMV-seropositive. Sample: PBMCs. The rearrangement joins TRBV7-2 to TRBJ2-3, with 8 bases identical to TRBD2. The CDR3 sequence is CASSSKAGDTDTQYF. The DNA for the CDR3 is TGTGCCAGCAGCTCCAAAGCGGGGGACACAGATACGCAGTATTTT.